What follows is one T cell receptor beta chain and its context. The antigen remains unidentified. The source of the sample is a study of cytomegalovirus exposure and HLA in healthy donors. Looking at the study overall: There were 65 million to 85 million unique TCRs (from HLA-typed donors) in an early data release. Falling in the Caucasian-associated ancestry cluster were about four fifths of some 400 genotyped donors. Study outcomes and limitations: Per a later analysis, 18,000 or so TCR beta sequences showed association with HLA alleles at 0.05 false discovery rate. The authors assumed roughly uniform sequencing depth across donors for presence/absence analyses.

The CDR3 covers 16 residues. Per germline, CDR1 SGHNT and CDR2 YYREEE (reference sequence). J gave up 7 bases and V 7 bases, and 13 bases lay outside the gene matches. Amplification used 60 Vbeta primers and 13 Jbeta primers. Using immunoSEQ multiplex PCR, the repertoire was profiled, and TCRdb retains in-frame clones only, with some absent. The sample yields about 120,000 clones, approximately 80% seen once. The sequencing input was PBMCs. The sequence derives from a man aged 35-49 years in good health and CMV-seropositive. The gene calls are TRBV5-4 and TRBJ1-4; 10 bases line up with TRBD1. CDR3 amino acids: CASGRRRTGGSEKLFF. The CDR3 bases are TGTGCCAGCGGGCGAAGAAGGACAGGGGGAAGTGAAAAACTGTTTTTT.